The entry below gives a single T cell receptor (beta chain) sequence along with its context. This clonotype was seen ten or more times. Its antigen is currently not known. No much larger clone is present one base from it, and per-base qualities are unavailable. This sample is part of a study of T cells in Graves' hyperthyroidism and ophthalmopathy (dated by TCRdb to the late 2010s). Looking at the study overall: Peripheral blood was collected at initial diagnosis, before any treatment. To identify distinguishing TCR V-J signatures, a discovery cohort of 90 to 100 patients was used, comprising fewer than 45 with Graves' ophthalmopathy and around 60 with stable Graves' hyperthyroidism. Prospective prediction of ophthalmopathy was tested in an independent validation cohort consisting of some 19 hyperthyroidism patients and over 15 patients who later progressed to ophthalmopathy. For training and testing, the roughly 97 patients in the discovery cohort were randomly divided in a 7:3 ratio. In addition, the study compared T-cell repertoires in thyroid tissue and in blood from several Graves' hyperthyroidism patients. After blood sampling, hyperthyroidism patients were treated with methimazole at a starting dose of 30 mg daily, and ophthalmopathy patients were treated with high-dose intravenous methylprednisolone. The paper describes TCR Vbeta CDR3 sequencing of roughly 130 peripheral blood samples, made up of some 40 ophthalmopathy patients, more than 70 hyperthyroidism patients and 17 progressor patients.

What the authors observed across the whole study: Most expanded thyroid clonotypes (frequency above 0.001) were also detected in blood, suggesting blood repertoires may reflect thyroid immune responses. Sample size was not statistically predetermined, and blinding of investigators to group allocation was not performed. In cross-validation, a model built on a 13 V-J signature told ophthalmopathy apart from stable hyperthyroidism with about 90% sensitivity and about 81% specificity, and in testing the same model reached 80%/75%. In validation, progression to ophthalmopathy was predicted by the model with about 70% sensitivity and 72% to 80% specificity, a median of approximately 7.1 months before onset.

The TCR beta CDR3 regions were amplified from the RNA transcripts. The first round of RT-PCR for the TCR CDR3 was performed with the HTBI primer set and the Qiagen OneStep RT-PCR kit. A second multiplex PCR round built the libraries, followed by size selection and purification. The libraries were sequenced on an Illumina HiSeq2000 using paired-end 100 bp reads. On the study's bioinformatics: Raw data were processed with SOAPnuke, discarding reads with adapters, uncalled bases, mean Phred below 15, or no exact constant-primer or identifier match. High-quality paired reads were merged with COPE v1.2.5, and unique nucleotide sequences were defined as clonotypes. Clonotypes were aligned to IMGT TRBV, TRBD and TRBJ reference segments using MiTCR v1.1. Only V-J combinations with frequency above 0.0001, covering about 99% of repertoires, were analysed. A TCS score was defined as the ratio between F50 (clonal expansion) and ExV (chaos), using BLOSUM62-based TCRdist between CDR3 peptides within each V-J. Welch's t-statistics and random forest reduced around 510 V-J features to about 13, which were used in a naive Bayes classifier (R e1071). The raw public reads went through TCRdb reprocessing: fastp at Q25, MiXCR clone calling, in-frame beta chains kept. Each entry merges the rows of one CDR3 protein and shows their most common DNA and genes. Here the V and J calls rest on TCRdb's processing, not on the authors' analysis. Here the sample has 500,000 or so distinct CDR3 sequences; 15% to 20% occur a single time. The top ten hold 25% to 30% of the sample.

In the ophthalmopathy patients, disease was moderately to severely active, with a Clinical Activity Score of 3 or more, a NOSPECS grade of 4 or more, and a duration of less than 3 months. The study excluded patients with uncontrolled infections, other autoimmune diseases, pregnancy or lactation. Clinical symptoms, serum thyroxine and TRAb, thyroid ultrasound, and orbital computed tomography formed the basis for the diagnoses. PBMCs were isolated from about 9 ml of fresh peripheral blood by Ficoll-Paque density gradient centrifugation. Total RNA was extracted with Trizol reagent, and quality was checked on an Agilent 2100 Bioanalyzer. The germline V gene (reference sequence) sets CDR1 to DFQATT and CDR2 to SNEGSKA. Reading from cysteine to phenylalanine, the CDR3 counts 18 amino acids. The read is trimmed to its CDR3 DNA, 54 bases read in frame from base 1. V is reduced by 6 bases and J by 2 bases, leaving a spacing of 27 bases between them.

The receptor comes from a woman aged 30 to 39 with Graves' ophthalmopathy. The rearranged chain carries TRBV20-1 and TRBJ2-3; a tentative D call is TRBD2 (7 bases match). The specimen sequenced was blood. Here the CDR3 is given as CSADGGLADLEPTDTQYF. The nucleotide sequence is given as TGCAGTGCCGACGGGGGGCTAGCGGATCTCGAACCCACAGATACGCAGTATTTT.